Listed below are T cell receptor beta chains from one sample, sequenced in a study of shared clonotypes between healthy human individuals. Sequenced by immunoSEQ multiplex PCR; TCRdb stores in-frame clones only, minus some. The data contain 450,000 to 700,000 clones, just under 97% of them singletons. Source material: naive CD8+ T cells sorted from blood. The origin of the receptors is a young woman in good health. Each CDR3 is given with its conserved first and last residue. D genes are given only for firm matches. Where a row states a size, it is once, few, many or the class of an expanded clone; other rows omit it.

clone_size,v_call,d_call,cdr3_length,j_call,cdr3_nt,cdr3_aa
-,TRBV4-2,TRBD2,16,TRBJ2-7,TGTGCCAGCAGCCAAGAGGTGACTAGCGGAACCTACGAGCAGTACTTC,CASSQEVTSGTYEQYF
-,TRBV30,-,14,TRBJ1-5,TGTGCCTGGAGTGTTTTATCCCAAGACCTACCCCAGCATTTT,CAWSVLSQDLPQHF
-,TRBV6-5,-,15,TRBJ2-1,TGTGCCAGCAGTTACTCGAGGGGGAGCTACAATGAGCAGTTCTTC,CASSYSRGSYNEQFF
-,TRBV29-1,TRBD1,14,TRBJ2-1,TGCAGCGGGGACGACAGGGGGACCCACAATGAGCAGTTCTTC,CSGDDRGTHNEQFF
-,TRBV27,-,12,TRBJ2-1,TGTGCCAGCAGTTTAGCAGGGAATGAGCAGTTCTTC,CASSLAGNEQFF
-,TRBV20-1,-,11,TRBJ1-2,TGCAGTGCTAGACAAGCCTATGGCTACACCTTC,CSARQAYGYTF
-,TRBV27,-,14,TRBJ2-1,TGTGCCAGCAGTCTAGGTAGGGTACAGAATGAGCAGTTCTTC,CASSLGRVQNEQFF
-,TRBV19,-,16,TRBJ2-3,TGTGCCACCACGGAGGGATACAGGTCAAACACAGATACGCAGTATTTT,CATTEGYRSNTDTQYF
-,TRBV9,-,16,TRBJ1-2,TGTGCCAGCAGCGACCGAGAGAACGACGGCCACTATGGCTACACCTTC,CASSDRENDGHYGYTF
-,TRBV28,-,13,TRBJ1-2,TGTGCCAGCAGTTTAGTCAGTTCCTATGGCTACACCTTC,CASSLVSSYGYTF
-,TRBV6-6,TRBD2,16,TRBJ2-7,TGTGCCAGCAGTTCTCAGACTAGCGGGATCTCCTACGAGCAGTACTTC,CASSSQTSGISYEQYF
-,TRBV28,TRBD1,15,TRBJ1-5,TGTGCCAGCAGTTTAGCTGGACAGGGATATCAGCCCCAGCATTTT,CASSLAGQGYQPQHF
-,TRBV5-6,-,14,TRBJ1-3,TGTGCCAGCAGCTTGGGAGGGTCTGGAAACACCATATATTTT,CASSLGGSGNTIYF
once,TRBV19,-,14,TRBJ1-1,TGTGCCAGTAGTATAGGGGGGGAGAACACTGAAGCTTTCTTT,CASSIGGENTEAFF
once,TRBV7-9,-,14,TRBJ1-1,TGTGCCAGCAGCGGAGGGACCCTGAACACTGAAGCTTTCTTT,CASSGGTLNTEAFF
-,TRBV5-6,TRBD2,15,TRBJ2-7,TGTGCCAGCAGCTTGGTACTAGCGGGAGTGTACGAGCAGTACTTC,CASSLVLAGVYEQYF
-,TRBV5-4,-,12,TRBJ2-3,TGTGCCAGCAGCTTGGGGGCGGATACGCAGTATTTT,CASSLGADTQYF
-,TRBV27,TRBD2,15,TRBJ2-1,TGTGCCAGCCTAGGGTGGCGGGAGGGACACAATGAGCAGTTCTTC,CASLGWREGHNEQFF
-,TRBV5-6,-,13,TRBJ1-2,TGTGCCAGCAGCTTGTCGCAGATCTATGGCTACACCTTC,CASSLSQIYGYTF
once,TRBV7-6,-,14,TRBJ2-3,TGTGCCAGCAGCTTCATTCCCGGCCCAGATACGCAGTATTTT,CASSFIPGPDTQYF
-,TRBV11-3,-,14,TRBJ2-2,TGTGCCAGCAGCTATACAGGGCTCACCGGGGAGCTGTTTTTT,CASSYTGLTGELFF
-,TRBV13,TRBD2,18,TRBJ2-7,TGTGCCAGCAGCTTGGAGGGGCGGGTAGCGGGCGGAAACTACGAGCAGTACTTC,CASSLEGRVAGGNYEQYF
once,TRBV28,-,15,TRBJ2-7,TGTGCCAGCAGTCCGCCGGGGGAGCCAAGTTACGAGCAGTACTTC,CASSPPGEPSYEQYF
-,TRBV27,-,13,TRBJ1-1,TGTGCCAGCAGTGGCCTGGACAGCGGTGAAGCTTTCTTT,CASSGLDSGEAFF
few,TRBV6-1,-,10,TRBJ2-7,TGTGCCAGCAGTGATTACGAGCAGTACTTC,CASSDYEQYF
-,TRBV6-5,TRBD1,15,TRBJ1-5,TGTGCCAGCAGCTCGGGACAGGGGGCAAGTCAGCCCCAGCATTTT,CASSSGQGASQPQHF
-,TRBV7-6,TRBD2,16,TRBJ2-3,TGTGCCAGCAGCTTAGGATCGGGACTAGCGCGAGATACGCAGTATTTT,CASSLGSGLARDTQYF
-,TRBV28,TRBD2,18,TRBJ2-1,TGTGCCAGCAGCCCTACCCGATCTCGGGAGGACTCCTACAATGAGCAGTTCTTC,CASSPTRSREDSYNEQFF
-,TRBV7-9,-,15,TRBJ1-2,TGTGCCAGCAGCTTCCGCGCCAGTAGCCACTATGGCTACACCTTC,CASSFRASSHYGYTF
-,TRBV7-9,-,11,TRBJ2-7,TGTGCCAGCAGCCCCGGCGGAGAGCAGTACTTC,CASSPGGEQYF
-,TRBV13,TRBD2,16,TRBJ2-1,TGTGCCAGCAGCTACCAAGGACTAGGTAGCTACAATGAGCAGTTCTTC,CASSYQGLGSYNEQFF
-,TRBV4-2,-,17,TRBJ2-1,TGTGCCAGCAGCCAAGAAATAGGGGGAGAGGAGGGCGATGAGCAGTTCTTC,CASSQEIGGEEGDEQFF
-,TRBV19,TRBD1,12,TRBJ1-1,TGTGCCTCCGACAGGGGGAACACTGAAGCTTTCTTT,CASDRGNTEAFF
once,TRBV5-6,TRBD1,15,TRBJ1-3,TGTGCCAGCAGCCCCGGGACAGGGGTTGGAAACACCATATATTTT,CASSPGTGVGNTIYF
-,TRBV7-8,-,14,TRBJ1-3,TGTGCCAGCAGCTTAGCTGGATATGGAAACACCATATATTTT,CASSLAGYGNTIYF
-,TRBV20-1,-,11,TRBJ2-1,TGCAGTGTCATCTTTTACAATGAGCAGTTCTTC,CSVIFYNEQFF
-,TRBV7-3,-,13,TRBJ2-7,TGTGCCAGCAGCCCGGGGGATACCTACGAGCAGTACTTC,CASSPGDTYEQYF
-,TRBV28,-,15,TRBJ1-2,TGTGCCAGCAGCCTCCGGGGCAGGGGAAACTATGGCTACACCTTC,CASSLRGRGNYGYTF